Listed below are T cell receptor beta chains from one sample, sequenced in a study of blood T cells in healthy people across ages. In TCRdb, the 5' RACE reads were re-called with MiXCR into one record per CDR3 protein. The sample holds about 1.6 million distinct CDR3 sequences, 30% to 35% seen once. Specimen: blood. These receptors originate from a woman in her thirties in good health. CDR3s include the opening cysteine and the closing phenylalanine or tryptophan. The order of the fields is J gene, CDR3 length, clone size, V gene, D gene, CDR3 DNA, CDR3 protein. D genes are given only for firm matches. The size field is filled for only some rows; it gives once, few, many or a size class.

j_call: TRBJ2-7; cdr3_length: 16; clone_size: .; v_call: TRBV6-4; d_call: TRBD2; cdr3_nt: TGTGCCAGCACCGGACTAGCGGGGGGGCCTCTGTACGAGCAGTACTTC; cdr3_aa: CASTGLAGGPLYEQYF
j_call: TRBJ1-1; cdr3_length: 14; clone_size: .; v_call: TRBV15; d_call: .; cdr3_nt: TGTGCCACCAGCGCCTCCCACCAGAACACTGAAGCTTTCTTT; cdr3_aa: CATSASHQNTEAFF
j_call: TRBJ2-5; cdr3_length: 14; clone_size: .; v_call: TRBV2; d_call: TRBD2; cdr3_nt: TGTGCCAGCAGTGCATCAACTAGCGCCCAGACCCAGTACTTC; cdr3_aa: CASSASTSAQTQYF
j_call: TRBJ2-5; cdr3_length: 16; clone_size: .; v_call: TRBV15; d_call: TRBD2; cdr3_nt: TGTACCACCAGCAGAGTTGGCGGGAGGGCGGGAGAGACCCAGTACTTC; cdr3_aa: CTTSRVGGRAGETQYF
j_call: TRBJ2-7; cdr3_length: 15; clone_size: many; v_call: TRBV4-2; d_call: .; cdr3_nt: TGTGCCAGCAGCCAAGTGGCTAGCAGCGCCTACGAGCAGTACTTC; cdr3_aa: CASSQVASSAYEQYF
j_call: TRBJ1-2; cdr3_length: 13; clone_size: .; v_call: TRBV3-1; d_call: .; cdr3_nt: TGTGCCAGCAGCCAAGATCAGGGGAACGGCTACACCTTC; cdr3_aa: CASSQDQGNGYTF
j_call: TRBJ2-7; cdr3_length: 15; clone_size: .; v_call: TRBV6-1; d_call: .; cdr3_nt: TGTGCCACCGAACCGGGGGCCCGAATCTCCTACGAGCAGTACTTC; cdr3_aa: CATEPGARISYEQYF
j_call: TRBJ2-5; cdr3_length: 14; clone_size: few; v_call: TRBV18; d_call: TRBD1; cdr3_nt: TGTGCCAGCTCTCCCGGGACAGGGTCTGGGACCCAGTACTTC; cdr3_aa: CASSPGTGSGTQYF
j_call: TRBJ2-1; cdr3_length: 16; clone_size: .; v_call: TRBV6-2/TRBV6-3; d_call: TRBD2; cdr3_nt: TGTGCCAGCAGTCAGGCTAGCGGATTCTTCTACAATGAGCAGTTCTTC; cdr3_aa: CASSQASGFFYNEQFF
j_call: TRBJ1-5; cdr3_length: 14; clone_size: .; v_call: TRBV12-3/TRBV12-4; d_call: .; cdr3_nt: TGTGCCAGCAGTCCGGGACTCTTTAATCAGCCCCAGCATTTT; cdr3_aa: CASSPGLFNQPQHF
j_call: TRBJ2-6; cdr3_length: 15; clone_size: .; v_call: TRBV5-1; d_call: .; cdr3_nt: TGCGCCAACAGCTTACAGGGCTCTGGGGCCAACGTCCTGACTTTC; cdr3_aa: CANSLQGSGANVLTF
j_call: TRBJ1-6; cdr3_length: 17; clone_size: .; v_call: TRBV20-1; d_call: .; cdr3_nt: TGCAGTGCTAGAGATCCAACAGGAAAGCTCTATAATCCACCCCTCCACTTT; cdr3_aa: CSARDPTGKLYNPPLHF
j_call: TRBJ2-1; cdr3_length: 13; clone_size: .; v_call: TRBV6-5; d_call: .; cdr3_nt: TGTGCCAGCACCGGACACCACTACAATGAGCAGTTCTTC; cdr3_aa: CASTGHHYNEQFF
j_call: TRBJ2-4; cdr3_length: 18; clone_size: few; v_call: TRBV6-2/TRBV6-3; d_call: TRBD2; cdr3_nt: TGTGCCAGCACCAAGGTTGGCGGGAGGGCCGTAGCCAAAAACATTCAGTACTTC; cdr3_aa: CASTKVGGRAVAKNIQYF
j_call: TRBJ2-1; cdr3_length: 15; clone_size: .; v_call: TRBV2; d_call: .; cdr3_nt: TGTGCCAGCAGTGAGGGTGTGACGACCTACAATGAGCAGTTCTTC; cdr3_aa: CASSEGVTTYNEQFF
j_call: TRBJ1-4; cdr3_length: 16; clone_size: .; v_call: TRBV20-1; d_call: .; cdr3_nt: TGCAGTGCTAGGGGGGGGGCCGCTAGCGCTAATGAAAAACTGTTTTTT; cdr3_aa: CSARGGAASANEKLFF
j_call: TRBJ1-1; cdr3_length: 13; clone_size: .; v_call: TRBV9; d_call: .; cdr3_nt: TGTGCCAGCAGCGTAGATTGGGAGACTGAAGCTTTCTTT; cdr3_aa: CASSVDWETEAFF
j_call: TRBJ2-3; cdr3_length: 16; clone_size: few; v_call: TRBV10-3; d_call: .; cdr3_nt: TGTGCCGCCCGGGCTGGCGGCGAGCGTTTGTCAGATACGCAGTATTTT; cdr3_aa: CAARAGGERLSDTQYF
j_call: TRBJ2-2; cdr3_length: 15; clone_size: .; v_call: TRBV5-1; d_call: TRBD1; cdr3_nt: TGCGCCAGCAGCTCCGACAGGGGGACCACCGGGGAGCTGTTTTTT; cdr3_aa: CASSSDRGTTGELFF
j_call: TRBJ2-1; cdr3_length: 19; clone_size: once; v_call: TRBV12-3/TRBV12-4; d_call: TRBD2; cdr3_nt: TGTGCCAGCAGTTTATCTAGCGGGAGGATGCACGGGCGATACAATGAGCAGTTCTTC; cdr3_aa: CASSLSSGRMHGRYNEQFF
j_call: TRBJ2-5; cdr3_length: 17; clone_size: .; v_call: TRBV6-2/TRBV6-3; d_call: TRBD2; cdr3_nt: TGTGCCAGCAGTTACCCACCCTGGACTAGCGATAGGGAGACCCAGTACTTC; cdr3_aa: CASSYPPWTSDRETQYF
j_call: TRBJ2-7; cdr3_length: 17; clone_size: few; v_call: TRBV20-1; d_call: TRBD2; cdr3_nt: TGCAGTGCACTATTGGGGGCGACTAGCGGGAGTCTGAACGAGCAGTACTTC; cdr3_aa: CSALLGATSGSLNEQYF
j_call: TRBJ2-7; cdr3_length: 12; clone_size: few; v_call: TRBV6-1; d_call: .; cdr3_nt: TGTGCCCTGGGCCAGGGAGCCTACGAGCAGTACTTC; cdr3_aa: CALGQGAYEQYF
j_call: TRBJ2-5; cdr3_length: 16; clone_size: few; v_call: TRBV10-2; d_call: TRBD1; cdr3_nt: TGCGCCAGCAGTGAGATGGGGACAGGGTTCCAAGAGACCCAGTACTTC; cdr3_aa: CASSEMGTGFQETQYF
j_call: TRBJ2-1; cdr3_length: 15; clone_size: .; v_call: TRBV5-5; d_call: TRBD2; cdr3_nt: TGTGCCAGCAGCTTGGTCCCTAGCGGGGGGCTTGAGCAGTTCTTC; cdr3_aa: CASSLVPSGGLEQFF
j_call: TRBJ2-3; cdr3_length: 17; clone_size: .; v_call: TRBV7-9; d_call: .; cdr3_nt: TGTGCCAGCAGCTTGAGCATGACGAAAGATAGCACAGATACGCAGTATTTT; cdr3_aa: CASSLSMTKDSTDTQYF
j_call: TRBJ2-2; cdr3_length: 15; clone_size: few; v_call: TRBV12-3/TRBV12-4; d_call: .; cdr3_nt: TGTGCCAGCAGGACTCTACTAGCGAACACCGGGGAGCTGTTTTTT; cdr3_aa: CASRTLLANTGELFF
j_call: TRBJ2-1; cdr3_length: 13; clone_size: many; v_call: TRBV7-3; d_call: .; cdr3_nt: TGTGCCAGCAGCGAAGAGAGGCTTTCCGGGCAGTTCTTC; cdr3_aa: CASSEERLSGQFF
j_call: TRBJ2-5; cdr3_length: 15; clone_size: .; v_call: TRBV4-1; d_call: .; cdr3_nt: TGCGCCAGCAGCCGGGTAATGACAGACCAAGAGACCCAGTACTTC; cdr3_aa: CASSRVMTDQETQYF
j_call: TRBJ1-2; cdr3_length: 14; clone_size: .; v_call: TRBV5-1; d_call: .; cdr3_nt: TGCGCCAGCAGCTTAGGAGGGGTCGGGTATGGCTACACCTTC; cdr3_aa: CASSLGGVGYGYTF
j_call: TRBJ1-5; cdr3_length: 14; clone_size: few; v_call: TRBV10-3; d_call: TRBD1; cdr3_nt: TGTGCCATCAGTGAGGGCAGGGGGAATCAGCCCCAGCATTTT; cdr3_aa: CAISEGRGNQPQHF
j_call: TRBJ2-1; cdr3_length: 18; clone_size: .; v_call: TRBV7-8; d_call: TRBD2; cdr3_nt: TGTGCCAGCAGCTATACCCTACTAGCGGGAGGCCGCTACAATGAGCAGTTCTTC; cdr3_aa: CASSYTLLAGGRYNEQFF
j_call: TRBJ2-1; cdr3_length: 17; clone_size: few; v_call: TRBV6-6; d_call: TRBD2; cdr3_nt: TGTGCCAGCAGTTACTCGATTGAACTAGCGGGACACAATGAGCAGTTCTTC; cdr3_aa: CASSYSIELAGHNEQFF
j_call: TRBJ2-1; cdr3_length: 13; clone_size: few; v_call: TRBV2; d_call: TRBD1; cdr3_nt: TGTGCCACACTGGGACAGGCAGGGAATGAGCAGTTCTTC; cdr3_aa: CATLGQAGNEQFF
j_call: TRBJ1-2; cdr3_length: 13; clone_size: many; v_call: TRBV7-2; d_call: TRBD1; cdr3_nt: TGTGCCAGCAGCCCAGACAGGGGGCGAGGCTACACCTTC; cdr3_aa: CASSPDRGRGYTF
j_call: TRBJ2-7; cdr3_length: 14; clone_size: once; v_call: TRBV6-2/TRBV6-3; d_call: .; cdr3_nt: TGTGCCAGCAGGAACACCCTGAGCTCCTACGAGCAGTACTTC; cdr3_aa: CASRNTLSSYEQYF
j_call: TRBJ1-1; cdr3_length: 10; clone_size: few; v_call: TRBV15; d_call: .; cdr3_nt: TGTGCCACCGGCGGCGCTGAAGCTTTCTTT; cdr3_aa: CATGGAEAFF
j_call: TRBJ2-5; cdr3_length: 16; clone_size: .; v_call: TRBV5-1; d_call: .; cdr3_nt: TGCGCCAGCAGCTTGGACAGGGCGGGTGGTGACGAGACCCAGTACTTC; cdr3_aa: CASSLDRAGGDETQYF
j_call: TRBJ2-7; cdr3_length: 13; clone_size: few; v_call: TRBV29-1; d_call: TRBD1; cdr3_nt: TGCAGCGTCCCGGGACAGGGAGTCTACGAGCAGTACTTC; cdr3_aa: CSVPGQGVYEQYF
j_call: TRBJ2-2; cdr3_length: 15; clone_size: many; v_call: TRBV28; d_call: TRBD1; cdr3_nt: TGTGCCAGCAGCACTCTGACAGGGGCCACCGGGGAGCTGTTTTTT; cdr3_aa: CASSTLTGATGELFF
j_call: TRBJ2-5; cdr3_length: 15; clone_size: .; v_call: TRBV6-6; d_call: .; cdr3_nt: TGTGCCAGCAGTTACGACATGGCAATAAGGGAGACCCAGTACTTC; cdr3_aa: CASSYDMAIRETQYF
j_call: TRBJ2-7; cdr3_length: 20; clone_size: .; v_call: TRBV7-9; d_call: TRBD1; cdr3_nt: TGTGCCAGCAGCGCCAAATCCGGGACAGGGGAACTAGTGCTCTCCTACGAGCAGTACTTC; cdr3_aa: CASSAKSGTGELVLSYEQYF
j_call: TRBJ2-5; cdr3_length: 13; clone_size: .; v_call: TRBV6-1; d_call: TRBD1; cdr3_nt: TGTGCCAGCTGGGTGAGGGGGCGGGAGACCCAGTACTTC; cdr3_aa: CASWVRGRETQYF
j_call: TRBJ2-2; cdr3_length: 16; clone_size: .; v_call: TRBV6-5; d_call: .; cdr3_nt: TGTGCCAGCAGTTACCCCAGGGGCGCGACCACCGGGGAGCTGTTTTTT; cdr3_aa: CASSYPRGATTGELFF
j_call: TRBJ1-5; cdr3_length: 13; clone_size: .; v_call: TRBV30; d_call: .; cdr3_nt: TGTGCCTGGAGTGTACTGTCGGAACAGCCCCAGCATTTT; cdr3_aa: CAWSVLSEQPQHF
j_call: TRBJ1-2; cdr3_length: 13; clone_size: .; v_call: TRBV29-1; d_call: .; cdr3_nt: TGCAGCGTGGGGGATCGACAGATAATGGGCTACACCTTC; cdr3_aa: CSVGDRQIMGYTF
j_call: TRBJ2-7; cdr3_length: 13; clone_size: .; v_call: TRBV2; d_call: TRBD1; cdr3_nt: TGTGCCAGCAGTATACAGGGGGCCCACGAGCAGTACTTC; cdr3_aa: CASSIQGAHEQYF
j_call: TRBJ2-3; cdr3_length: 17; clone_size: .; v_call: TRBV5-1; d_call: .; cdr3_nt: TGCGCCAGCAGCTGGTCGTTCGGAGGGACTAGCACAGATACGCAGTATTTT; cdr3_aa: CASSWSFGGTSTDTQYF
j_call: TRBJ1-2; cdr3_length: 12; clone_size: .; v_call: TRBV11-2; d_call: .; cdr3_nt: TGTGCCAGCAGCCAGGCAGGGTTTGGCTACACCTTC; cdr3_aa: CASSQAGFGYTF
j_call: TRBJ2-1; cdr3_length: 15; clone_size: .; v_call: TRBV30; d_call: TRBD1; cdr3_nt: TGTGCCTGGAGCAACAGGGGGCAAGGGGGCAATGAGCAGTTCTTC; cdr3_aa: CAWSNRGQGGNEQFF
j_call: TRBJ1-1; cdr3_length: 13; clone_size: few; v_call: TRBV29-1; d_call: .; cdr3_nt: TGCAGCGTTATCGGACAGTCGAACACTGAAGCTTTCTTT; cdr3_aa: CSVIGQSNTEAFF
j_call: TRBJ2-3; cdr3_length: 16; clone_size: .; v_call: TRBV7-2; d_call: TRBD2; cdr3_nt: TGTGCCAGCAGCTCTTCCCTAGCGGGGGTCACAGATACGCAGTATTTT; cdr3_aa: CASSSSLAGVTDTQYF
j_call: TRBJ1-5; cdr3_length: 15; clone_size: .; v_call: TRBV5-1; d_call: TRBD1; cdr3_nt: TGCGCCAGCAGCAGAGATGGACAGGAAGATCAGCCCCAGCATTTT; cdr3_aa: CASSRDGQEDQPQHF
j_call: TRBJ2-3; cdr3_length: 15; clone_size: few; v_call: TRBV27; d_call: .; cdr3_nt: TGTGCCAGCGGCTACTTTCCGGGAGACGGAGATACGCAGTATTTT; cdr3_aa: CASGYFPGDGDTQYF
j_call: TRBJ2-1; cdr3_length: 16; clone_size: .; v_call: TRBV7-9; d_call: TRBD2; cdr3_nt: TGTGCCAGCAGCTTAGTTTTAGCGGGAGTGCAGAATGAGCAGTTCTTC; cdr3_aa: CASSLVLAGVQNEQFF
j_call: TRBJ2-5; cdr3_length: 13; clone_size: .; v_call: TRBV6-2/TRBV6-3; d_call: .; cdr3_nt: TGTGCCAGCAGTTACGGGCTGATAGCATACCAGTACTTC; cdr3_aa: CASSYGLIAYQYF
j_call: TRBJ2-7; cdr3_length: 14; clone_size: many; v_call: TRBV7-9; d_call: .; cdr3_nt: TGTGCCAGCAGCCGGGCGGGCGGCTCCTACGAGCAGTACTTC; cdr3_aa: CASSRAGGSYEQYF
j_call: TRBJ2-5; cdr3_length: 15; clone_size: .; v_call: TRBV2; d_call: TRBD2; cdr3_nt: TGTGCCAGCACCGGACTAGCGGGGATCCAAGAGACCCAGTACTTC; cdr3_aa: CASTGLAGIQETQYF